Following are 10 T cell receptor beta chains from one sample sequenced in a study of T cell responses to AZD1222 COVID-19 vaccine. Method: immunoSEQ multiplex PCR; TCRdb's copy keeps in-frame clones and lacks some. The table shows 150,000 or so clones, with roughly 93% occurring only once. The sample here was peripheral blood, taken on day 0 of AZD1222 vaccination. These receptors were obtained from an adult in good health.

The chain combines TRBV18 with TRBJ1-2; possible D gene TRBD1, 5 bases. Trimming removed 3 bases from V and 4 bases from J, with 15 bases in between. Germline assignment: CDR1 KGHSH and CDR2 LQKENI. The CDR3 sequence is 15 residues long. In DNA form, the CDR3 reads TGTGCCAGCTCACCCACTCACCACGGGGGCTATGGCTACACCTTC. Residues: CASSPTHHGGYGYTF. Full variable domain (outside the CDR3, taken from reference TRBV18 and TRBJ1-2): NAGVMQNPRHLVRRRGQEARLRCSPMKGHSHVYWYRQLPEEGLKFMVYLQKENIIDESGMPKERFSAEFPKEGPSILRIQQVVRGDSAAYFCASSPTHHGGYGYTFGSGTRLTVV.

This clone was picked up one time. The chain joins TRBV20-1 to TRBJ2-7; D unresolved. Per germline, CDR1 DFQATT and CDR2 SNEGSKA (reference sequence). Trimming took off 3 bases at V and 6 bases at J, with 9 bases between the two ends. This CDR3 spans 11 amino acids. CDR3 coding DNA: TGCAGTGCTAGGGCGGTGCTCGAGCAGTACTTC. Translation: CSARAVLEQYF.

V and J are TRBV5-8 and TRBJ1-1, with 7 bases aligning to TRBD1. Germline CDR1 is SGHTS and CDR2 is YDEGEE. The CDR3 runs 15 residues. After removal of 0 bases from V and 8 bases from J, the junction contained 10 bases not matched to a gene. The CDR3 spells CASSLARGMISEAFF. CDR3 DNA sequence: TGTGCCAGCAGCTTGGCCAGGGGGATGATTAGCGAAGCTTTCTTT.

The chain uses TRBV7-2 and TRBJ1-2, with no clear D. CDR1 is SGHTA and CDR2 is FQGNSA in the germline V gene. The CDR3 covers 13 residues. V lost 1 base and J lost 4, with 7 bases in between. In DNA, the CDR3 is TGTGCCAGCAGCTTAGGGCAGCTCTATGGCTACACCTTC. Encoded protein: CASSLGQLYGYTF. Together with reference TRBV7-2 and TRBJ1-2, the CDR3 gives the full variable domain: GAGVSQSPSNKVTEKGKDVELRCDPISGHTALYWYRQSLGQGLEFLIYFQGNSAPDKSGLPSDRFSAERTGGSVSTLTIQRTQQEDSAVYLCASSLGQLYGYTFGSGTRLTVV.

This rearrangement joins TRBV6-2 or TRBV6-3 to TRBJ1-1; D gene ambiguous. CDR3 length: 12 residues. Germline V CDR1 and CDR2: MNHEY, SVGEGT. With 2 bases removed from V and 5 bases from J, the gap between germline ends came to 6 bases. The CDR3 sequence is CASSYRATEAFF. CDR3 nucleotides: TGTGCCAGCAGTTACAGGGCGACTGAAGCTTTCTTT.

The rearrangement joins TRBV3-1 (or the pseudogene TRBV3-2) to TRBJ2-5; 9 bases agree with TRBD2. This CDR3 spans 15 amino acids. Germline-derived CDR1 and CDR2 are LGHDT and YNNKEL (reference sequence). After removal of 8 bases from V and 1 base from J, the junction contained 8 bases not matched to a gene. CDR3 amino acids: CASGRTSAGQETQYF. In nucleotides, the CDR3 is TGTGCCAGCGGGAGGACTAGCGCGGGCCAAGAGACCCAGTACTTC.

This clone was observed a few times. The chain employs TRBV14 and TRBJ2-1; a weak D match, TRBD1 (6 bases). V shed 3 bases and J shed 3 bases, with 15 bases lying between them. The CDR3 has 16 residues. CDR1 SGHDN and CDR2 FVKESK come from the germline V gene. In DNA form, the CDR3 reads TGTGCCAGCAGCCAGAAACAGGGCACGGGCTACAATGAGCAGTTCTTC. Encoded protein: CASSQKQGTGYNEQFF.

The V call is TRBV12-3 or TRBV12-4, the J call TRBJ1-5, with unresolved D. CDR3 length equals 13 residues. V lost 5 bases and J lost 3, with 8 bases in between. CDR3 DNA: TGTGCCAGCAGTCGGAACAACAATCAGCCCCAGCATTTT. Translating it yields CASSRNNNQPQHF.

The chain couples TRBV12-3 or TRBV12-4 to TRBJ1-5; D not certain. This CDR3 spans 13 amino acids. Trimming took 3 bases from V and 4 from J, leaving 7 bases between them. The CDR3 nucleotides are TGTGCCAGCAGTTTCAATGGGAATCAGCCCCAGCATTTT. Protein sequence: CASSFNGNQPQHF.

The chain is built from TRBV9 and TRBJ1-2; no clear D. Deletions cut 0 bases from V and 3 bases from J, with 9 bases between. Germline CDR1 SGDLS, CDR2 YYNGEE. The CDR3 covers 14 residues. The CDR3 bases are TGTGCCAGCAGCGTAGGAGACTCTGACTATGGCTACACCTTC. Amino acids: CASSVGDSDYGYTF.